A selection of T cell receptor beta chains follows, all from one sample in a study of a mutant IDH1 vaccine in newly diagnosed glioma. Data came from immunoSEQ multiplex PCR; TCRdb stores just in-frame clones and leaves some out. The table records fewer than 70,000 clones, 83% of them present only once. Their antigens are not known. The starting material was PBMCs, obtained from a glioma patient whose treatment included an IDH1 peptide vaccine. These receptors were collected from a man aged 30 to 45 with glioma. Both conserved end residues are part of each CDR3. The D gene is left open where the match is weak. Not every row has a clone size; where given, it reads once, few, many or a size class.

>.|.|TRBJ1-4|TRBV6-1
TGTGCCCTAGGAGGAGGTTGGGGGCGAAGTGAAAAACTGTTTTTT
CALGGGWGRSEKLFF
>TRBD1|.|TRBJ1-2|TRBV14
TGTGCCAGCAGCCGGAGAAGTGGGGACAGGGATGGCTACACCTTC
CASSRRSGDRDGYTF
>TRBD1|.|TRBJ1-2|TRBV11-2
TGTGCCAGCAGCTTAGATCGAAGGACAGGATTTGGCTACACCTTC
CASSLDRRTGFGYTF
>TRBD1|.|TRBJ2-5|TRBV2
TGTGCCAGCAGGGGACAGGCGAATTTCCAAGAGACCCAGTACTTC
CASRGQANFQETQYF
>TRBD1|.|TRBJ2-7|TRBV5-1
TGCGCCAGCCGCTCCACCGGGACAGGTTTCGAGCAGTACTTC
CASRSTGTGFEQYF
>.|few|TRBJ1-1|TRBV14
TGTGCCAGCAGCCAAGGGCGGACATGGGGGAACACTGAAGCTTTCTTT
CASSQGRTWGNTEAFF
>.|.|TRBJ2-1|TRBV2
TGTGCCAGCAGTGAAGCCTGGCGGAGAAGCTCCTACAATGAGCAGTTCTTC
CASSEAWRRSSYNEQFF
>.|.|TRBJ1-4|TRBV11-1
TGTGCCAGCAGCTTAAAACGGTTTAATGAAAAACTGTTTTTT
CASSLKRFNEKLFF
>.|.|TRBJ1-5|TRBV7-2
TGTGCCAGCAGCTTAGGCGCCAATAGCAATCAGCCCCAGCATTTT
CASSLGANSNQPQHF
>.|.|TRBJ2-5|TRBV18
TGTGCCAGCTCCCCAAATACCCTCCCGGGAGAGACCCAGTACTTC
CASSPNTLPGETQYF
>.|once|TRBJ2-7|TRBV13
TGTGCCAGCAGCAACCGCCGGGAGTACGAGCAGTACTTC
CASSNRREYEQYF
>TRBD1|once|TRBJ1-2|TRBV28
TGTGCCACCACCGTGGGGGGCAGGGGGCCGGTCTATGGCTACACCTTC
CATTVGGRGPVYGYTF
>.|.|TRBJ2-5|TRBV5-1
TGCGCCAGCAGCGTTCAGGGAAAGGAGACCCAGTACTTC
CASSVQGKETQYF
>TRBD2|.|TRBJ2-7|TRBV7-8
TGTGCCAGCAGCTTAGATCCAGCGGGGCTACTGGTGCAGTACTTC
CASSLDPAGLLVQYF
>.|.|TRBJ1-1|TRBV7-8
TGTGCCAGCAGCTTATATCGCTCTGAAGCTTTCTTT
CASSLYRSEAFF
>.|few|TRBJ1-5|TRBV6-6
TGTGCCAGCAGTTACAGGTCGCAGGGGAAAAATCAGCCCCAGCATTTT
CASSYRSQGKNQPQHF
>.|.|TRBJ1-2|TRBV28
TGTGCCAGCAGTTTCTCAAGGGGACCCCCATATGGCTACACCTTC
CASSFSRGPPYGYTF
>TRBD1|once|TRBJ1-2|TRBV18
TGTGCCAGCTCACCGAGGGACAGCTCCTATGGCTACACCTTC
CASSPRDSSYGYTF
>TRBD2|.|TRBJ2-1|TRBV15
TGTGCCACCAGCAGGAAAGCGGGTGGGACTAGCGGGGGGATTATCAATGAGCAGTTCTTC
CATSRKAGGTSGGIINEQFF
>.|.|TRBJ2-6|TRBV6-1
TGTGCCAGCAGTGACCCAGGCCGCTCTGGGGCCAACGTCCTGACTTTC
CASSDPGRSGANVLTF
>.|.|TRBJ2-3|TRBV7-8
TGTGCCAGCAGCTTAATGGAGCGGGTGAGCACAGATACGCAGTATTTT
CASSLMERVSTDTQYF
>TRBD1|.|TRBJ2-5|TRBV28
TGTGCCAGCAGTTTACCCAGGGGGTTAGGAGAGACCCAGTACTTC
CASSLPRGLGETQYF
>.|.|TRBJ2-3|TRBV18
TGTGCCAGCTCACCACCGGGGTCAGATACGCAGTATTTT
CASSPPGSDTQYF
>.|.|TRBJ1-6|TRBV10-3
TGTGCCATCAGTGGACCCCTCGGGGGCTATAATTCACCCCTCCACTTT
CAISGPLGGYNSPLHF
>.|.|TRBJ1-1|TRBV6-5
TGTGCCAGCAGTCAAAGGAAGAACACTGAAGCTTTCTTT
CASSQRKNTEAFF
>TRBD2|.|TRBJ2-3|TRBV5-1
TGCGCCAGCAGCTTGCGGGCTAGCGGGGTAATAACAGATACGCAGTATTTT
CASSLRASGVITDTQYF
>.|.|TRBJ1-6|TRBV7-9
TGTGCCTCAGTATCTCATGGAAGAGATAATTCACCCCTCCACTTT
CASVSHGRDNSPLHF
>.|.|TRBJ1-4|TRBV19
TGTGCCAGTAGTCTTGCGCGGGCCGGCGGTGAAAAACTGTTTTTT
CASSLARAGGEKLFF
>.|.|TRBJ2-2|TRBV4-1
TGCGCCAGCAGCCAAGATAGGAGGGGTCGGGCCGGGGAGCTGTTTTTT
CASSQDRRGRAGELFF
>TRBD2|.|TRBJ2-5|TRBV5-1
TGCGCCAGCAGCTCCGGGACTAGCGGGGGGGAAGAGACCCAGTACTTC
CASSSGTSGGEETQYF
>.|.|TRBJ2-3|TRBV13
TGTGCCAGCAGCTTAGGCCCGACAGATACGCAGTATTTT
CASSLGPTDTQYF
>TRBD1|.|TRBJ1-5|TRBV19
TGTGCCAGTAGGACACGGGACAGCGGCAATCAGCCCCAGCATTTT
CASRTRDSGNQPQHF
>TRBD1|.|TRBJ2-7|TRBV5-6
TGTGCCAGCAGCGAGGACAGGTTCTTCTACGAGCAGTACTTC
CASSEDRFFYEQYF
>TRBD2|.|TRBJ2-3|TRBV14
TGTGCCAGCAGCCAAGAGAGAATAGCGGGAGATACGCAGTATTTT
CASSQERIAGDTQYF
>TRBD1|once|TRBJ2-1|TRBV4-1
TGCGCCAGCAGCCCCTCCCCCGACAGGGCGGGCAATGAGCAGTTCTTC
CASSPSPDRAGNEQFF
>TRBD1|.|TRBJ2-7|TRBV2
TGTGCCAGCAGTGAGGGGTTCGGACAGGGACACTACGAGCAGTACTTC
CASSEGFGQGHYEQYF
>.|.|TRBJ2-7|TRBV6-5
TGTGCCAGCAGTAGAGACAGACGGTACGAGCAGTACTTC
CASSRDRRYEQYF
>.|once|TRBJ2-1|TRBV19
TGTGCCAGTAGTCCATACCGGAAACAGGGTAACTATGAGCAGTTCTTC
CASSPYRKQGNYEQFF
>.|.|TRBJ1-2|TRBV11-3
TGTGCCAGCAGCTTAAAGGGGGGCTATGGCTACACCTTC
CASSLKGGYGYTF
>.|.|TRBJ2-5|TRBV10-2
TGCGCCAGCAGTGATCGAGGGACTTGGGAGACCCAGTACTTC
CASSDRGTWETQYF
>TRBD2|.|TRBJ2-3|TRBV6-6
TGTGCCAGCACCCCTACTAGCGGGGCTAGCACAGATACGCAGTATTTT
CASTPTSGASTDTQYF
>TRBD1|.|TRBJ1-5|TRBV6-4
TGTGCCAGCAGTGGTGGACAGGGTGGCAATCAGCCCCAGCATTTT
CASSGGQGGNQPQHF